The 4 T cell receptor beta chains in this list originate from one sample, sequenced in a study of blood T cell repertoires in COVID-19 (dated by TCRdb to 2020 to 2022). Libraries were constructed by the immunoSEQ multiplex PCR assay. As stored in TCRdb, this immuneACCESS dataset retains in-frame rearrangements with V and J assigned. A fraction of the clones does not appear; measured against another copy, unresolved V genes explain less than half of the discrepancy, and the remainder lacks a known reason. The sample contains about 99,000 clones, about four fifths of them found a single time. The ten largest clones capture about 2% of the sample. Input material: peripheral blood. Source of these receptors: a man in his 70s with active or convalescent COVID-19.

V and J are TRBV19 and TRBJ1-5; 7 positions match TRBD1. The ends lost 2 bases at V and 6 bases at J; junction bases unmatched: 7. Germline V gives CDR1 LNHDA, CDR2 SQIVND (reference sequence). There are 15 residues in the CDR3. The CDR3 region is CASSIMEGAPQPQHF. The CDR3 DNA reads as TGTGCCAGTAGTATAATGGAGGGGGCACCTCAGCCCCAGCATTTT.

This rearrangement joins TRBV7-9 to TRBJ2-5; 9 bases are shared with TRBD2. Germline-derived CDR1 and CDR2 are SEHNR and FQNEAQ (reference sequence). The CDR3 extends over 14 amino acids. Losses at the gene ends were 7 bases for V and 1 base for J; bases not matched to a gene: 4. CDR3 protein: CASTSGLAQETQYF. The CDR3 DNA is TGTGCCAGCACCTCGGGACTAGCCCAAGAGACCCAGTACTTC. The full variable domain, its missing parts supplied by reference TRBV7-9 and TRBJ2-5, is DTGVSQNPRHKITKRGQNVTFRCDPISEHNRLYWYRQTLGQGPEFLTYFQNEAQLEKSRLLSDRFSAERPKGSFSTLEIQRTEQGDSAMYLCASTSGLAQETQYFGPGTRLLVL.

The gene calls are TRBV25-1 and TRBJ2-1; possibly TRBD1 for D (6 bases). V dropped 2 bases and J dropped 7 bases, with 12 bases sitting between them. CDR3 length: 14 amino acids. Per the germline V gene, CDR1 is MGHDK and CDR2 is SYGVNS. CDR3 nucleotide sequence: TGTGCCAGCAGTGAAGCAGGGGTAAGAAATGAGCAGTTCTTC. Residues: CASSEAGVRNEQFF. Drawing the rest from reference TRBV25-1 and TRBJ2-1, the complete variable domain is EADIYQTPRYLVIGTGKKITLECSQTMGHDKMYWYQQDPGMELHLIHYSYGVNSTEKGDLSSESTVSRIRTEHFPLTLESARPSHTSQYLCASSEAGVRNEQFFGPGTRLTVL.

V is TRBV9 and J is TRBJ2-3, with D uncertain. The CDR3 extends over 14 amino acids. Trimming took off 4 bases at V and 4 bases at J, with 13 bases between the two ends. Germline assignment: CDR1 SGDLS and CDR2 YYNGEE. The CDR3 DNA reads TGTGCCAGCAGCCCGTATTCTTCAGCAGATACGCAGTATTTT. It specifies CASSPYSSADTQYF. Using reference TRBV9 and TRBJ2-3 for the parts outside the CDR3, the full variable domain is DSGVTQTPKHLITATGQRVTLRCSPRSGDLSVYWYQQSLDQGLQFLIQYYNGEERAKGNILERFSAQQFPDLHSELNLSSLELGDSALYFCASSPYSSADTQYFGPGTRLTVL.